The source of this TCR beta chain is a study of PD-1 blockade in classical Hodgkin lymphoma. A remark on this clone: Other DNA variants within this sample encode the same CDR3.

Assay: immunoSEQ multiplex PCR; the TCRdb copy retains only in-frame clones and omits some. The table shows several thousand clones, with 60% to 75% occurring only once. This CDR3 has 14 residues. The V and J ends lost 0 bases and 5 bases respectively, with 10 bases between them. Germline V lookup: CDR1 MNHEY, CDR2 SMNVEV (reference sequence). Specified time point: cycle 4 day 1 (C4D1), after about 6 weeks of nivolumab. After autologous stem cell transplantation all patients relapsed, and prior brentuximab vedotin exposure differed between cohorts. CD8+ T cells were isolated from thawed PBMCs by magnetic negative selection.

This sequence originates from a human donor with classical Hodgkin lymphoma. The material sequenced was CD8+ T cells from blood, taken before the fourth cycle of nivolumab. The chain employs TRBV27 and TRBJ2-5; D gene uncertain. In DNA form, the CDR3 reads TGTGCCAGCAGTTTATCGGAGTCCACGGAGACCCAGTACTTC. This sequence encodes CASSLSESTETQYF.